The rows below give T cell receptor beta chains drawn from one sample of a study of cytomegalovirus exposure and HLA in healthy donors. Sequencing used immunoSEQ multiplex PCR; TCRdb keeps in-frame clones, though not all of them. The data contain 150,000 to 200,000 clones, about 82% of them seen just once; the ten biggest clones take up 1.5% to 2%. The sample consisted of PBMCs. These TCRs come from a man between 18 and 35 years old in good health and CMV-seronegative. Each CDR3 is given with its conserved first and last residue. A D gene is named only where the DNA matches it firmly. The listing skips clone size in some rows; elsewhere it reads once, few, many or a size class.

j_call clone_size v_call d_call cdr3_aa cdr3_nt
TRBJ2-3 . TRBV5-4 TRBD2 CASSLGGRAADTQYF TGTGCCAGCAGCTTGGGCGGGAGAGCCGCAGATACGCAGTATTTT
TRBJ2-1 . TRBV27 TRBD2 CASSPIGQGRWGLAGVGSYNEQFF TGTGCCAGCAGTCCAATCGGACAGGGACGCTGGGGACTAGCGGGAGTTGGGTCCTACAATGAGCAGTTCTTC
TRBJ1-2 . TRBV18 TRBD1 CASSRTGETNYGYTF TGTGCCAGCTCCCGAACAGGGGAGACGAACTATGGCTACACCTTC
TRBJ2-7 . TRBV7-2 TRBD2 CASSLETGGYEQYF TGTGCCAGCAGCTTAGAAACGGGGGGCTACGAGCAGTACTTC
TRBJ1-5 few TRBV30 . CAWSVGTTARQPQHF TGTGCCTGGAGTGTCGGGACAACCGCCAGACAGCCCCAGCATTTT
TRBJ1-4 . TRBV18 TRBD1 CASSPQGTGLNEKLFF TGTGCCAGCTCACCACAGGGGACAGGGCTTAATGAAAAACTGTTTTTT
TRBJ2-2 . TRBV7-3 . CASSRRSSAANTGELFF TGTGCCAGCAGCCGGCGATCTAGCGCCGCGAACACCGGGGAGCTGTTTTTT
TRBJ2-1 few TRBV7-9 TRBD2 CASSQLAGVLHNEQFF TGTGCCAGCAGCCAGCTAGCGGGCGTCCTTCACAATGAGCAGTTCTTC
TRBJ1-3 . TRBV11-3 . CASSDSSGNTIYF TGTGCCAGCTCGGACAGCTCTGGAAACACCATATATTTT
TRBJ2-1 . TRBV2 . CASSEATLGRGFF TGTGCCAGCAGTGAAGCGACTTTGGGCCGGGGGTTCTTC
TRBJ1-1 . TRBV5-1 . CASSRDNLGNTEAFF TGCGCCAGCAGCCGGGACAACTTGGGGAACACTGAAGCTTTCTTT
TRBJ2-4 . TRBV27 TRBD1 CASSPLGQGSYIQYF TGTGCCAGCAGCCCATTAGGACAGGGATCTTACATTCAGTACTTC
TRBJ2-3 . TRBV7-7 TRBD2 CASSLTSGGTDTQYF TGTGCTAGCAGCTTGACTAGCGGGGGCACAGATACGCAGTATTTT
TRBJ2-3 . TRBV9 . CASSVAGVSTDTQYF TGTGCCAGCAGCGTAGCGGGTGTTAGCACAGATACGCAGTATTTT
TRBJ1-2 few TRBV5-1 TRBD1 CASSPPTGGGLDGYTF TGCGCCAGCAGCCCTCCGACAGGGGGGGGACTGGACGGCTACACCTTC
TRBJ2-2 . TRBV19 TRBD1 CASSLTGDTGELFF TGTGCCAGTAGTCTTACAGGGGACACCGGGGAGCTGTTTTTT
TRBJ2-2 . TRBV30 . CAWSPGTNTGELFF TGTGCCTGGAGCCCCGGGACTAACACCGGGGAGCTGTTTTTT
TRBJ1-4 few TRBV2 . CASKGQGLEKLFF TGTGCCAGCAAGGGTCAGGGGTTGGAAAAACTGTTTTTT
TRBJ1-2 . TRBV6-5 . CASRRIYGYTF TGTGCCAGCCGGCGGATTTATGGCTACACCTTC
TRBJ2-3 . TRBV4-2 TRBD2 CASSPLLAGGHAAAQYF TGTGCCAGCAGCCCCCTCTTAGCGGGGGGGCACGCCGCGGCGCAGTATTTT
TRBJ1-2 . TRBV18 . CASSPSGEKGYGYTF TGTGCCAGCTCACCTTCGGGGGAGAAAGGCTATGGCTACACCTTC
TRBJ2-7 . TRBV28 TRBD1 CASRIGQGAYEQYF TGTGCCAGCAGAATAGGACAGGGGGCCTACGAGCAGTACTTC
TRBJ2-7 few TRBV6-1 TRBD1 CASRRQGSEQYF TGTGCCAGCAGGAGACAGGGTTCCGAGCAGTACTTC
TRBJ2-7 . TRBV9 TRBD1 CASSDRDRVSEQYF TGTGCCAGCAGTGACCGGGACAGGGTTTCCGAGCAGTACTTC
TRBJ1-1 . TRBV6-5 TRBD1 CASSRTGANTEAFF TGTGCCAGCAGCCGTACAGGGGCGAACACTGAAGCTTTCTTT
TRBJ2-5 few TRBV30 . CAHRRLARETQYF TGTGCCCACAGAAGGCTAGCTAGGGAGACCCAGTACTTC
TRBJ2-1 . TRBV7-9 . CASSFRGPNEQFF TGTGCCAGCAGCTTTCGAGGCCCCAATGAGCAGTTCTTC
TRBJ1-4 . TRBV7-3 . CASSSHGGSNEKLFF TGTGCCAGCAGCTCCCACGGCGGATCTAATGAAAAACTGTTTTTT
TRBJ1-6 once TRBV30 . CAWGGVQTSSYNSPLHF TGTGCCTGGGGGGGGGTGCAGACCAGCTCCTATAATTCACCCCTCCACTTT
TRBJ1-2 . TRBV18 . CASSPPRSEGGYGYTF TGTGCCAGCTCACCACCCCGATCCGAGGGCGGCTATGGCTACACCTTC
TRBJ1-5 . TRBV28 . CASSPPRGMSNQPQHF TGTGCCAGCAGTCCTCCTCGAGGCATGAGCAATCAGCCCCAGCATTTT
TRBJ1-1 . TRBV6-5 TRBD1 CASSYRGQANTEAFF TGTGCCAGCAGTTACAGGGGACAGGCGAACACTGAAGCTTTCTTT
TRBJ2-7 few TRBV18 . CASSPGGMDEQYF TGTGCCAGCTCACCGGGCGGGATGGACGAGCAGTACTTC
TRBJ2-3 few TRBV2 . CATSPGSRGTDTQYF TGTGCCACTTCCCCGGGGAGCCGGGGCACAGATACGCAGTATTTT
TRBJ1-4 . TRBV9 . CASSVTAFGEKLFF TGTGCCAGCAGCGTGACAGCCTTTGGTGAAAAACTGTTTTTT
TRBJ1-1 few TRBV19 TRBD1 CASTPGQGGEAFF TGTGCCAGTACCCCAGGACAGGGGGGTGAAGCTTTCTTT
TRBJ1-2 . TRBV7-2 TRBD1 CASSPGQGQHYGYTF TGTGCCAGCAGCCCTGGACAGGGTCAGCACTATGGCTACACCTTC
TRBJ1-5 once TRBV15 . CATSRSGNQPQHF TGTGCCACCAGCAGAAGCGGAAATCAGCCCCAGCATTTT
TRBJ2-6 . TRBV5-1 . CASRLTVSSGANVLTF TGCGCCAGCAGGCTGACAGTCTCATCTGGGGCCAACGTCCTGACTTTC
TRBJ1-6 . TRBV30 . CAWLGKDSLRGDYNSPLHF TGTGCCTGGCTGGGGAAGGACTCCCTCCGGGGGGACTATAATTCACCCCTCCACTTT
TRBJ2-7 . TRBV5-1 . CASATTTRGEQYF TGCGCCAGCGCAACCACCACCCGGGGCGAGCAGTACTTC
TRBJ2-7 . TRBV7-6 . CASSLGGGSSYEQYF TGTGCCAGCAGCTTAGGTGGGGGGAGCTCCTACGAGCAGTACTTC
TRBJ2-2 . TRBV7-3 . CATSEGGTGELFF TGTGCCACCTCCGAGGGCGGCACCGGGGAGCTGTTTTTT
TRBJ1-1 . TRBV5-1 . CASSLLGVLNTEAFF TGCGCCAGCAGCTTGTTGGGCGTACTGAACACTGAAGCTTTCTTT
TRBJ1-6 . TRBV2 TRBD1 CASSTGTGSIGSPLHF TGTGCCAGCAGTACCGGGACAGGGAGTATTGGTTCACCCCTCCACTTT
TRBJ1-1 . TRBV7-9 TRBD1 CASSSLNGTGKVEAFF TGTGCCAGCAGCTCCTTAAACGGGACAGGGAAGGTTGAAGCTTTCTTT
TRBJ2-5 . TRBV5-1 . CASSLGGSGRETQYF TGCGCCAGCAGCCTAGGTGGATCGGGGAGGGAGACCCAGTACTTC
TRBJ2-7 few TRBV30 TRBD1 CAWVAGQGRLGFSYEQYF TGTGCCTGGGTCGCTGGACAGGGGCGACTAGGATTCTCCTACGAGCAGTACTTC
TRBJ2-7 . TRBV28 TRBD1 CASSFSGTGVTYEQYF TGTGCCAGCAGTTTCTCCGGGACAGGGGTCACCTACGAGCAGTACTTC
TRBJ2-7 . TRBV5-4 TRBD1 CASSLRQGTYEQYF TGTGCCAGCAGCTTGCGACAGGGGACATACGAGCAGTACTTC